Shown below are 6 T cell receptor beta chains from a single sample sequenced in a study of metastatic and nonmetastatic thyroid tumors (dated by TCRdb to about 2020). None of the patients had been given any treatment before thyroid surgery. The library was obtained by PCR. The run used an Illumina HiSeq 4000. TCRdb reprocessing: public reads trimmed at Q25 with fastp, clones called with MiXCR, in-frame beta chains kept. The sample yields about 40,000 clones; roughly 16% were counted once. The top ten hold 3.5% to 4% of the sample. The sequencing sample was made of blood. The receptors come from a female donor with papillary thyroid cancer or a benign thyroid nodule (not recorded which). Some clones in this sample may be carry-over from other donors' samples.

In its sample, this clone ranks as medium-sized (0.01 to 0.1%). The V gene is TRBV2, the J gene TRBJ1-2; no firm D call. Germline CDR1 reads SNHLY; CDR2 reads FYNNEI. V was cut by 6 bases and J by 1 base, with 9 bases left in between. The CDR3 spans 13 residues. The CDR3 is CASRVDHNYGYTF. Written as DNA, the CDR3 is TGTGCCAGCAGGGTCGACCATAACTATGGCTACACCTTC.

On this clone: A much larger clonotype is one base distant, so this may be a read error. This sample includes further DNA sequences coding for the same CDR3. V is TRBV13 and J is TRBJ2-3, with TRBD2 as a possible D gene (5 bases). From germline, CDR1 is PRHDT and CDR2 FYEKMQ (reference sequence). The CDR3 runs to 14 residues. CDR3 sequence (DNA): TGTGCCAGCAGCTTAAGCGGCTTCACAGATACTCAGTATTTT. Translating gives CASSLSGFTDTQYF.

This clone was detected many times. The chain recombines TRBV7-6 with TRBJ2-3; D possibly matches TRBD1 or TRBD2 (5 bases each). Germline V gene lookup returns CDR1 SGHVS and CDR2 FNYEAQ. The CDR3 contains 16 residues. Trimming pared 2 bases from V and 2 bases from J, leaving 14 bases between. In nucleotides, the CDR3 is TGTGCCAGCAGCTTAAGGGGACCGGGCCACACAGATACGCAGTATTTT. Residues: CASSLRGPGHTDTQYF.

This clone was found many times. The CDR3 coding sequence is TGTGCCAGCAGCCCGAGTCCAGGGGGCTGGGGGGTGAACACTGAAGCTTTCTTT. Translated, it gives CASSPSPGGWGVNTEAFF. This chain joins TRBV4-2 and TRBJ1-1; 8 bases agree with TRBD1. CDR1 is LGHNA, CDR2 YNFKEQ, per germline. V shed 4 bases and J 0 bases; nucleotides not matched to a gene: 13. The CDR3 has 18 amino acids.

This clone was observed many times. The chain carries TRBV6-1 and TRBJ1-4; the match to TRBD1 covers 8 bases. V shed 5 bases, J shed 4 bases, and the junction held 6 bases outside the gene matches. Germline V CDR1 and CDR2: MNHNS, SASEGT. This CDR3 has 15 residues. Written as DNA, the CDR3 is TGTGCCAGCAGTTTATCAGGGGGCATTAATGAAAAACTGTTTTTT. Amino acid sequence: CASSLSGGINEKLFF.

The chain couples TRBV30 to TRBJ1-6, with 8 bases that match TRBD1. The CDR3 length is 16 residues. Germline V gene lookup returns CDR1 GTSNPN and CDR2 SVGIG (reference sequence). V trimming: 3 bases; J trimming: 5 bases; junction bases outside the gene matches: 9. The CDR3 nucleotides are TGTGCCTGGAGCCCTGGGGACAGGAGAGATAATTCACCCCTCCACTTT. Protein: CAWSPGDRRDNSPLHF.